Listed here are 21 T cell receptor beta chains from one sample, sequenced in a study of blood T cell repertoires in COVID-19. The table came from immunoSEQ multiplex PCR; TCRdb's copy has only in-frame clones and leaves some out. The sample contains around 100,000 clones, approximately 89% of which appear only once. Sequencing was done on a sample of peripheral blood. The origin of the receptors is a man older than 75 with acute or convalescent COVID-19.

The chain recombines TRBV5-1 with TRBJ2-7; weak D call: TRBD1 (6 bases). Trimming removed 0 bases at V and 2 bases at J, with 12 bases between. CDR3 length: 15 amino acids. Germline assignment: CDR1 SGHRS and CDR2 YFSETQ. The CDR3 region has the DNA TGCGCCAGCAGCTTGGTTTCCGACAGGACCTACGAGCAGTACTTC. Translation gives CASSLVSDRTYEQYF.

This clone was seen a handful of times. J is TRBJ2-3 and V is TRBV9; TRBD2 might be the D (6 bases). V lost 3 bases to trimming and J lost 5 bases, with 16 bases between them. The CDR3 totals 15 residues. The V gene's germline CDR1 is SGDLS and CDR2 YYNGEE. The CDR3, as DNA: TGTGCCAGCAGCGACGGGACTTCAGATGGAGATACGCAGTATTTT. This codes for CASSDGTSDGDTQYF.

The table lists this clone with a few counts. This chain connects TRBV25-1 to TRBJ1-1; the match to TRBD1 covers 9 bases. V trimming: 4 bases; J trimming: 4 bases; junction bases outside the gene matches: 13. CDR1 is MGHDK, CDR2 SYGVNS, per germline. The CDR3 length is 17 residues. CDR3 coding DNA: TGTGCCAGCAGTGCCGAGGGAGACAGGGGGTTTATCACTGAAGCTTTCTTT. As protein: CASSAEGDRGFITEAFF.

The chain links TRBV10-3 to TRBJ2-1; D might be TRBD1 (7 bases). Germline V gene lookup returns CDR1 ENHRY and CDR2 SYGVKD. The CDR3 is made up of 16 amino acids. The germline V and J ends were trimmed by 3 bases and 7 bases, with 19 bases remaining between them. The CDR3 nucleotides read TGTGCCATCAGTGACTCCCAGGGGGGTTCGACAAATGAGCAGTTCTTC. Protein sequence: CAISDSQGGSTNEQFF.

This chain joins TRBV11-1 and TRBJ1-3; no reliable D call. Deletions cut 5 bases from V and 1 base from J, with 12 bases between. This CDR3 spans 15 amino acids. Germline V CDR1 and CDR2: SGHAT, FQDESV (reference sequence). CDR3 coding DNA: TGTGCCAGCAGCACTGGACGGACTTCTGGAAACACCATATATTTT. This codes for CASSTGRTSGNTIYF.

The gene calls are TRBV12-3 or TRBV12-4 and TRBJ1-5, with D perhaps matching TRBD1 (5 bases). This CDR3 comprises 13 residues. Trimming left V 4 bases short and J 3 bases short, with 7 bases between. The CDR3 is CASSSGINQPQHF. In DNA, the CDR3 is TGTGCCAGCAGTTCAGGGATCAATCAGCCCCAGCATTTT.

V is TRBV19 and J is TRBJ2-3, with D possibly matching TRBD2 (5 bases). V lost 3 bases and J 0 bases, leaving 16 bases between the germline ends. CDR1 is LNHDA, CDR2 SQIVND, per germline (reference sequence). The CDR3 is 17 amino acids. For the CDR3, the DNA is TGTGCCAGTAGTATGCTACTTGGAGGCCCCAGCACAGATACGCAGTATTTT. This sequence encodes CASSMLLGGPSTDTQYF. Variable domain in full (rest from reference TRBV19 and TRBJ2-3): DGGITQSPKYLFRKEGQNVTLSCEQNLNHDAMYWYRQDPGQGLRLIYYSQIVNDFQKGDIAEGYSVSREKKESFPLTVTSAQKNPTAFYLCASSMLLGGPSTDTQYFGPGTRLTVL.

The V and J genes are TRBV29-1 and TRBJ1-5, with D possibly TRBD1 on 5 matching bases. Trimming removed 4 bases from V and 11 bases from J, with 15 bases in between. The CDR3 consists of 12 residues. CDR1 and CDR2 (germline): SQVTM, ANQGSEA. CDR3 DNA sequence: TGCAGCGTTGCGGACACGCTGAAGTCCCAGCATTTT. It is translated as CSVADTLKSQHF.

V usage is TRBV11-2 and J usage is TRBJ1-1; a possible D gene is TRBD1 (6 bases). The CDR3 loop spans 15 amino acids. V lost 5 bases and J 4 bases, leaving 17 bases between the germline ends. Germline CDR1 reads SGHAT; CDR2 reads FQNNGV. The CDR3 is CASSPGGGAGTEAFF. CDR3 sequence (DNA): TGTGCCAGCAGCCCGGGTGGGGGCGCGGGCACTGAAGCTTTCTTT.

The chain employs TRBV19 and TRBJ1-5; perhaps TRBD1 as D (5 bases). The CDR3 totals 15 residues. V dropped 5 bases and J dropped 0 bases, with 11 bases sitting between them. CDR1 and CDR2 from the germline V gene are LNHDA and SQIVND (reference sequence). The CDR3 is CASSARQFSNQPQHF. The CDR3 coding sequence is TGTGCCAGTAGTGCTCGACAGTTTAGCAATCAGCCCCAGCATTTT.

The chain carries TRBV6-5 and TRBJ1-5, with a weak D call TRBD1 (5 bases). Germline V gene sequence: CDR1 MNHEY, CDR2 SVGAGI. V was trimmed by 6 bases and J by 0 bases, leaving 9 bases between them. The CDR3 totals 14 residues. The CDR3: CASRDSDSNQPQHF. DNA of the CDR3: TGTGCCAGCAGAGACAGTGATAGCAATCAGCCCCAGCATTTT.

In DNA, the CDR3 is TGTGCCAGCAGCAGGGGTACAGGGGGGCAGGACAATGAGCAGTTCTTC. The encoded protein is CASSRGTGGQDNEQFF. The rearrangement links TRBV21-1 to TRBJ2-1; the D call TRBD1 from the table was never checked on the DNA. TRBV21-1 is a pseudogene locus. This CDR3 is built from 16 residues.

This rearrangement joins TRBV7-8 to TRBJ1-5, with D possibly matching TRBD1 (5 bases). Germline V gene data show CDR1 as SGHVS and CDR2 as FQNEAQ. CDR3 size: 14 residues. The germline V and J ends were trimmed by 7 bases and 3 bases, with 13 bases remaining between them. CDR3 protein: CASTHGTYNQPQHF. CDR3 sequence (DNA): TGTGCCAGCACCCACGGGACTTACAATCAGCCCCAGCATTTT. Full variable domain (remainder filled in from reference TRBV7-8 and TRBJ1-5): GAGVSQSPRYKVAKRGQDVALRCDPISGHVSLFWYQQALGQGPEFLTYFQNEAQLDKSGLPSDRFFAERPEGSVSTLKIQRTQQEDSAVYLCASTHGTYNQPQHFGDGTRLSIL.

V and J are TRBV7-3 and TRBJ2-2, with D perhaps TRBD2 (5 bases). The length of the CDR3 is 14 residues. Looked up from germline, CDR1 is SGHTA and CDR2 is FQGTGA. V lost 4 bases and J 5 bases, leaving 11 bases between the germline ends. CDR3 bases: TGTGCCAGCAGCTCTGAATCGGGGACCGGGGAGCTGTTTTTT. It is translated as CASSSESGTGELFF.

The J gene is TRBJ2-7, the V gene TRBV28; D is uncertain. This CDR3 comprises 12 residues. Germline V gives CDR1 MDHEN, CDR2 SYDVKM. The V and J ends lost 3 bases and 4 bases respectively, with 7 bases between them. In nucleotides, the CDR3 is TGTGCCAGCAGTTTGTCAGAATACGAGCAGTACTTC. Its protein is CASSLSEYEQYF.

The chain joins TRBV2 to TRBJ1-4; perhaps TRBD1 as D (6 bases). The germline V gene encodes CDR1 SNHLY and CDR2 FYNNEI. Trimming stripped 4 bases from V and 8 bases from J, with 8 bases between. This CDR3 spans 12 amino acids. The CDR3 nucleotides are TGTGCCAGCAGTGCGCAGGGGGAAAAACTGTTTTTT. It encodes CASSAQGEKLFF.

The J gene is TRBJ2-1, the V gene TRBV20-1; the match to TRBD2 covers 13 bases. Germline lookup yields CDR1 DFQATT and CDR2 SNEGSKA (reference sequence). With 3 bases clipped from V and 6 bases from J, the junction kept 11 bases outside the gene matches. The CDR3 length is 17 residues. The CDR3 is CSASDVGLAGDGNEQFF. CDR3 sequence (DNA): TGCAGTGCTAGTGACGTCGGACTAGCGGGAGATGGCAATGAGCAGTTCTTC.

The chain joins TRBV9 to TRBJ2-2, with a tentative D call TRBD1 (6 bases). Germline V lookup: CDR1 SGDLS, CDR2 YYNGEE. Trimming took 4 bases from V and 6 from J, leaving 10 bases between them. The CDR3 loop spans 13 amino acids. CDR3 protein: CASSQQGAGELFF. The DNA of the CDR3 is TGTGCCAGCAGCCAACAGGGAGCCGGGGAGCTGTTTTTT.

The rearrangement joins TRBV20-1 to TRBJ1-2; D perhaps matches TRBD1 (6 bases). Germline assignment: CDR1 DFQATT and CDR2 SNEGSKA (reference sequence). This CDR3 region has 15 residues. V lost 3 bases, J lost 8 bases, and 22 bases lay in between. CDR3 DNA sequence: TGCAGTGCTAGTTCCCAACAGGCACCGAGGGGGGGCTACACCTTC. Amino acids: CSASSQQAPRGGYTF.

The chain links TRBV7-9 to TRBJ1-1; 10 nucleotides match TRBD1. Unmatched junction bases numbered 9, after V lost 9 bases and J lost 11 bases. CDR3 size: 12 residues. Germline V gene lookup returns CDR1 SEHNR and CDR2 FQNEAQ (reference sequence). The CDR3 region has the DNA TGTGCCAGTCAAACCGGGACAGGGGAGGCTTTCTTT. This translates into CASQTGTGEAFF.

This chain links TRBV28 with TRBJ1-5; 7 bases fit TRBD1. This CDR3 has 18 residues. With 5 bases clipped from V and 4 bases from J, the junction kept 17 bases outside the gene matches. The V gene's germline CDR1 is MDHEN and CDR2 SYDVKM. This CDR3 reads CASSPYLRRQGTNQPQHF. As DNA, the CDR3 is TGTGCCAGCAGTCCCTACCTAAGAAGACAGGGAACTAATCAGCCCCAGCATTTT.